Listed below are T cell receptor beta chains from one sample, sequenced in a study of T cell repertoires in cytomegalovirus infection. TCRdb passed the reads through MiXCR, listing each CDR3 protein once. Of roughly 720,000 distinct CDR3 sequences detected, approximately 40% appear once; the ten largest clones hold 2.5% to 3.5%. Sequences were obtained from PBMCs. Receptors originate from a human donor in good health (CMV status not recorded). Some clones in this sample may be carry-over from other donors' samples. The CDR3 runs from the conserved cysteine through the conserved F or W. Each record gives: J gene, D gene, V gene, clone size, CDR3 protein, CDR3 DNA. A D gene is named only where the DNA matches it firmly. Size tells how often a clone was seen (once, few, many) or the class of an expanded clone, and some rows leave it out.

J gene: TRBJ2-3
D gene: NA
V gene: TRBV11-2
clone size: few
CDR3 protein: CASSLVQGQNTQYF
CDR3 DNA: TGTGCCAGCAGCTTAGTACAGGGACAAAATACGCAGTATTTT

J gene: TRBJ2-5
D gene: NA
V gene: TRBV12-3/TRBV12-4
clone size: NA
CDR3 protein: CASSKAGSRETQYF
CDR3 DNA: TGTGCCAGCTCAAAAGCAGGGTCGAGGGAGACCCAGTACTTC

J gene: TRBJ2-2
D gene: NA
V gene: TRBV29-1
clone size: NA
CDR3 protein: CSVKNNTGELFF
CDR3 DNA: TGCAGCGTTAAAAACAACACCGGGGAGCTGTTTTTT

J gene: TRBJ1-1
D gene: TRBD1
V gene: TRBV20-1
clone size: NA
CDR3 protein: CSALTGAGTEAFF
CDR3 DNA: TGCAGTGCGTTGACAGGGGCGGGCACTGAAGCTTTCTTT

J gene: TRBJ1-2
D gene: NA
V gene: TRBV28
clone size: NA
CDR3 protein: CASSFGAVRGYTF
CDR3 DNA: TGTGCCAGCAGTTTCGGAGCAGTCCGAGGCTACACCTTC

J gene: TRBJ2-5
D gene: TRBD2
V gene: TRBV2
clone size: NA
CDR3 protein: CASSEAWASGRAPETQYF
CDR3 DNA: TGTGCCAGCAGTGAAGCCTGGGCTAGCGGGAGGGCCCCAGAGACCCAGTACTTC

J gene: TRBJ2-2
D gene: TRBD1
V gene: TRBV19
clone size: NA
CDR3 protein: CASSHGQGNTGELFF
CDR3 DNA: TGTGCCAGTAGCCATGGACAGGGGAACACCGGGGAGCTGTTTTTT

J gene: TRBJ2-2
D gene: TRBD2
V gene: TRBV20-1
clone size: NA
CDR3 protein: CSASSSGTINTGELFF
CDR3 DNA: TGCAGTGCTTCATCTTCTGGGACTATAAACACCGGGGAGCTGTTTTTT

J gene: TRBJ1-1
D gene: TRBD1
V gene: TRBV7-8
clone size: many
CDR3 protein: CASSLGQGWTEAFF
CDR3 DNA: TGTGCCAGCAGCCTCGGACAGGGGTGGACTGAAGCTTTCTTT

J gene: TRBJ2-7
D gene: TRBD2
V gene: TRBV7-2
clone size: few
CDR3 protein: CASSLVAGGPEQYF
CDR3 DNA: TGTGCCAGCAGCTTAGTGGCGGGAGGGCCAGAGCAGTACTTC

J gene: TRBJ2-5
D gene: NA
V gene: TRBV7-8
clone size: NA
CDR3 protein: CASSVGPEPLKETQYF
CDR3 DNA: TGTGCCAGCAGCGTCGGTCCAGAACCCTTAAAAGAGACCCAGTACTTC

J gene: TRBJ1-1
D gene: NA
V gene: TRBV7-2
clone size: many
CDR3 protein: CASSARGAEAFF
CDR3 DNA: TGTGCCAGCAGCGCACGGGGAGCTGAAGCTTTCTTT

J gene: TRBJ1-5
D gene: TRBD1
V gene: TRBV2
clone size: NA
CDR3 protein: CASSGQVVGSQPQHF
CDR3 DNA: TGTGCCAGCAGCGGACAGGTTGTGGGAAGTCAGCCCCAGCATTTT

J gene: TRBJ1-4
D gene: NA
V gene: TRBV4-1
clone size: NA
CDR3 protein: CASSQAYEKLFF
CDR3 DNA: TGCGCCAGCAGCCAGGCCTATGAAAAACTGTTTTTT